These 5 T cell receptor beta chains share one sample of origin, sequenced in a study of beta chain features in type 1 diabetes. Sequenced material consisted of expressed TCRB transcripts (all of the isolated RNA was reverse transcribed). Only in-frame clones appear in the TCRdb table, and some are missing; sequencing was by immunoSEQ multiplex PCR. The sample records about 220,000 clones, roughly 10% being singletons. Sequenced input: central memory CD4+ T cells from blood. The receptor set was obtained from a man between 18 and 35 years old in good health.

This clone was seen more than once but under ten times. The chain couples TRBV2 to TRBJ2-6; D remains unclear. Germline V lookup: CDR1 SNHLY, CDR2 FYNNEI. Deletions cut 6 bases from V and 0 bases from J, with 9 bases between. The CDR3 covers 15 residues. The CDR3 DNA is TGTGCCAGCAGACCTTGGAGCTCTGGGGCCAACGTCCTGACTTTC. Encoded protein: CASRPWSSGANVLTF.

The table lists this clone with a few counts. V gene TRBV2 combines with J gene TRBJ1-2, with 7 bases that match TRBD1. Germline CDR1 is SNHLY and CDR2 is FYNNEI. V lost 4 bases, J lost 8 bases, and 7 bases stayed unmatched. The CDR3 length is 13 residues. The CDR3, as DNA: TGTGCCAGCAGTGTCTTTACAGGGGACGGCTACACCTTC. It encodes CASSVFTGDGYTF.

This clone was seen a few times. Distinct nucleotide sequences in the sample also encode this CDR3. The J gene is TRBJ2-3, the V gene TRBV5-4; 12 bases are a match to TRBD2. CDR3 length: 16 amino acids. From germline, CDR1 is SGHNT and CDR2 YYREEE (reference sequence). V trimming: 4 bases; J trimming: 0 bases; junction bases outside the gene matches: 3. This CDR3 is CASSLGLAGSTDTQYF. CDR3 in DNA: TGTGCCAGCAGCCTTGGACTAGCGGGAAGCACAGATACGCAGTATTTT.

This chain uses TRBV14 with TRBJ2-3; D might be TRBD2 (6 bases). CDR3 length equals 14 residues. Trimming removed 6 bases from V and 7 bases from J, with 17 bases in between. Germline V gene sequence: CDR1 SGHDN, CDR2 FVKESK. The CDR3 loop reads CASSQRGAGNTQYF. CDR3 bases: TGTGCCAGCAGTCAAAGAGGTGCGGGAAATACGCAGTATTTT.

CDR3 sequence reads: CASSSQGSTGELFF. CDR3 in DNA: TGTGCCAGCAGTTCACAGGGGAGCACCGGGGAGCTGTTTTTT. This sequence joins TRBV7-9 and TRBJ2-2, with TRBD1 identical over 7 bases. V was pared by 6 bases and J by 4 bases, with 5 bases of the junction left unmatched. CDR3 length: 14 residues. Per the germline V gene, CDR1 is SEHNR and CDR2 is FQNEAQ (reference sequence).